The next 20 T cell receptor beta chains were all read from a single sample in a study of technical replicates of blood from several donors listed by TCRdb under 2017. The library was built by means of the immunoSEQ multiplex PCR assay. This is the immuneACCESS table as TCRdb keeps it, with only in-frame sequences that have V and J called. A part of the clones is gone; compared with another copy, unresolved V genes explain less than half, and the rest is unexplained. The sample has over 55,000 clones on record, about 95% of them singletons. The leading ten clones occupy 3% of the sample. The sample comprised PBMCs. These receptors came from a human donor in good health. Some clones in this sample may be carry-over from other donors' samples.

The V and J genes are TRBV15 and TRBJ2-3; no clear D. The germline V and J ends were trimmed by 0 bases and 6 bases, with 16 bases remaining between them. Germline V gene sequence: CDR1 LNHNV, CDR2 YYDKDF (reference sequence). The CDR3 contains 16 residues. The CDR3 spells CATSRDILSGVDTQYF. CDR3 coding DNA: TGTGCCACCAGCAGAGATATTCTTTCGGGTGTGGATACGCAGTATTTT.

The rearrangement links TRBV30 to TRBJ1-5; D unclear. The CDR3 consists of 14 residues. Germline lookup yields CDR1 GTSNPN and CDR2 SVGIG (reference sequence). V dropped 1 base and J dropped 7 bases, with 14 bases sitting between them. The CDR3 nucleotides are TGTGCCTGGAGTGCATCCCCCGTCGGGCAGCCCCAGCATTTT. The encoded protein is CAWSASPVGQPQHF. Together with reference TRBV30 and TRBJ1-5, the CDR3 gives the full variable domain: SQTIHQWPATLVQPVGSPLSLECTVEGTSNPNLYWYRQAAGRGLQLLFYSVGIGQISSEVPQNLSASRPQDRQFILSSKKLLLSDSGFYLCAWSASPVGQPQHFGDGTRLSIL.

This chain uses TRBV7-9 with TRBJ1-2; D is possibly TRBD1 (6 bases). V lost 1 base and J 3 bases, leaving 18 bases between the germline ends. Germline CDR1 SEHNR, CDR2 FQNEAQ (reference sequence). The CDR3 runs to 17 residues. The DNA for the CDR3 is TGTGCCAGCAGCTTAGGAGCGGGACAAGAATTATACTATGGCTACACCTTC. Encoded protein: CASSLGAGQELYYGYTF.

The count of this clone is one. The V and J genes are TRBV5-6 and TRBJ2-5; no clear D. The CDR3 loop spans 12 amino acids. Germline V gives CDR1 SGHDT, CDR2 YYEEEE. V gave up 2 bases and J gave up 5 bases, with 7 bases separating them. CDR3 protein: CASSFAAETQYF. Written as DNA, the CDR3 is TGTGCCAGCAGCTTCGCAGCGGAGACCCAGTACTTC.

The genes are TRBV7-9 and TRBJ2-7, with D possibly being TRBD2 (6 bases). Germline lookup yields CDR1 SEHNR and CDR2 FQNEAQ (reference sequence). The V end lost 5 bases, the J end lost 7 bases, and 12 bases lay between the germline ends. The CDR3 extends over 12 amino acids. The DNA of the CDR3 is TGTGCCAGCAGCCACCCGGAGGGGGAGCAGTACTTC. Its protein is CASSHPEGEQYF.

This clone is medium-sized within its sample. The chain uses TRBV5-4 and TRBJ1-5; D call uncertain. Germline lookup yields CDR1 SGHNT and CDR2 YYREEE (reference sequence). The V gene lost 0 bases and the J gene lost 0 bases, with 10 bases spanning the gap. CDR3 length: 16 amino acids. The CDR3 DNA sequence: TGTGCCAGCAGCTTGGGGGGAGGTGGTAGCAATCAGCCCCAGCATTTT. Its translation: CASSLGGGGSNQPQHF.

This chain connects TRBV4-2 to TRBJ2-5; 7 bases are shared with TRBD2. The CDR3 extends over 18 amino acids. Germline loops: CDR1 LGHNA, CDR2 YNFKEQ. V gave up 1 base and J gave up 4 bases; unmatched junction bases: 15. The CDR3 sequence: CASSQVTRASGEGETQYF. CDR3 bases: TGTGCCAGCAGCCAAGTAACGAGGGCTAGCGGAGAGGGAGAGACCCAGTACTTC.

The V gene is TRBV4-3, the J gene TRBJ2-6; TRBD2 agrees at 7 bases. V trimming: 0 bases; J trimming: 1 base; junction bases outside the gene matches: 3. CDR1 is LGHNA, CDR2 YSLEER, per germline. The CDR3 consists of 17 residues. The CDR3 bases are TGCGCCAGCAGCCAAGAAGGGGAGGGATCTGGGGCCAACGTCCTGACTTTC. Translating it yields CASSQEGEGSGANVLTF.

V is TRBV7-2 and J is TRBJ2-5; TRBD1 agrees at 10 bases. The CDR3 is 16 amino acids. Germline CDR1 SGHTA, CDR2 FQGNSA. Trimming cost V 1 base and J 1 base; bases outside gene matches: 3. The CDR3 DNA follows: TGTGCCAGCAGCTTAGGCCGACAGGGGGCCCAAGAGACCCAGTACTTC. Amino acids: CASSLGRQGAQETQYF.

This sequence joins TRBV5-5 and TRBJ1-2, with D unclear. Germline V CDR1 and CDR2: SGHKS, YYEKEE (reference sequence). The CDR3 sequence is 14 residues long. The V end lost 2 bases, the J end lost 5 bases, and 13 bases lay between the germline ends. The CDR3 sequence is CASSFFEGEYGYTF. CDR3 in DNA: TGTGCCAGCAGCTTTTTTGAGGGAGAATATGGCTACACCTTC.

This rearrangement joins TRBV21-1 to TRBJ1-2. TRBV21-1 is a listed pseudogene. The CDR3 spans 13 residues. The CDR3 DNA reads as TGTGCCAGCAGAAGTAGGGCAGGAGGCGGCTACACCTTC. The encoded protein is CASRSRAGGGYTF.

Concerning this clone itself: The same CDR3 is also encoded by other DNA sequences in this sample. The chain is built from TRBV6-4 and TRBJ2-3; the D gene is possibly TRBD2 (6 bases). V lost 0 bases and J 1 base, leaving 11 bases between the germline ends. The germline V gene has CDR1 MRHNA and CDR2 SNTAGT. The CDR3 consists of 16 residues. The CDR3 bases are TGTGCCAGCAGTGACTCGGTCGGGGGAGGCACAGATACGCAGTATTTT. Translated: CASSDSVGGGTDTQYF.

This clone was observed once. One end of the junction fails to match germline, which may point to a read error. The rearrangement joins TRBV4-1 to TRBJ2-1, with 13 bases identical to TRBD2. This CDR3 is built from 16 residues. The germline CDR1 and CDR2 sequences are MGHRA and YSYEKL. CDR3 coding DNA: TGCGCCAGCAGCCTACGATCGTGGACTAGCGGGGGCGCCACGGTCTTC. This translates into CASSLRSWTSGGATVF.

The V gene is TRBV6-1, the J gene TRBJ2-6; D gene unclear. Trimming left V 6 bases short and J 1 base short, with 7 bases between. The CDR3 extends over 14 amino acids. Germline-derived CDR1 and CDR2 are MNHNS and SASEGT. CDR3 DNA: TGTGCCAGCAGGCCAGCGTCTGGGGCCAACGTCCTGACTTTC. Protein sequence: CASRPASGANVLTF.

Remarks on this clone: A junction boundary mismatches the germline segment, possibly from a read error. The chain carries TRBV2 and TRBJ1-5; TRBD1 matches at 9 bases. Germline V lookup: CDR1 SNHLY, CDR2 FYNNEI. The CDR3 has 15 amino acids. The CDR3 sequence: CASREGQGMVQPQHF. The CDR3 DNA sequence: TGTGCCAGCAGGGAAGGACAGGGGATGGTTCAGCCCCAGCATTTT.

V is TRBV28 and J is TRBJ1-2; D ambiguous. V was pared by 4 bases and J by 0 bases, with 12 bases between. This CDR3 comprises 15 residues. Germline V lookup: CDR1 MDHEN, CDR2 SYDVKM. The CDR3 DNA reads as TGTGCCAGCAGTTCTCCCGCGGAGGCTAACTATGGCTACACCTTC. Translated: CASSSPAEANYGYTF.

V is TRBV11-2 and J is TRBJ2-7; TRBD1 aligns across 7 bases. Losses at the gene ends were 4 bases for V and 3 bases for J; bases not matched to a gene: 6. CDR3 length: 14 amino acids. Germline V lookup: CDR1 SGHAT, CDR2 FQNNGV. CDR3 sequence reads: CASSYYRDSYEQYF. The DNA of the CDR3 is TGTGCCAGCAGCTATTACCGGGACAGCTACGAGCAGTACTTC.

This chain links TRBV30 with TRBJ2-5, with 10 bases identical to TRBD1. CDR1 is GTSNPN and CDR2 is SVGIG in the germline V gene (reference sequence). The ends lost 7 bases at V and 0 bases at J; junction bases unmatched: 2. The CDR3 length is 13 residues. The CDR3 spells CASDRGNQETQYF. The CDR3 DNA reads as TGTGCCTCGGACAGGGGGAACCAAGAGACCCAGTACTTC.

This chain's CDR3 is CASSPGTGGTQYF. The CDR3 coding sequence is TGTGCCAGCAGCCCCGGGACAGGGGGGACCCAGTACTTC. The chain combines TRBV7-9 with TRBJ2-5; 11 nucleotides agree with TRBD1. The CDR3 contains 13 residues. Germline loops: CDR1 SEHNR, CDR2 FQNEAQ (reference sequence). The trim removed 5 bases at V and 7 bases at J, leaving 3 bases unmatched. The entire variable domain, with the rest obtained from reference TRBV7-9 and TRBJ2-5, is as follows: DTGVSQNPRHKITKRGQNVTFRCDPISEHNRLYWYRQTLGQGPEFLTYFQNEAQLEKSRLLSDRFSAERPKGSFSTLEIQRTEQGDSAMYLCASSPGTGGTQYFGPGTRLLVL.

The rearrangement links TRBV7-2 to TRBJ2-1, with TRBD1 matching over 8 bases. Germline V gene sequence: CDR1 SGHTA, CDR2 FQGNSA. The CDR3 contains 18 residues. V trimming: 4 bases; J trimming: 8 bases; junction bases outside the gene matches: 19. This CDR3 reads CASSSPIGRQGLRDEQFF. The CDR3 DNA follows: TGTGCCAGCAGCTCCCCCATTGGGAGACAGGGGTTGAGAGATGAGCAGTTCTTC. Full variable domain (outside the CDR3, taken from reference TRBV7-2 and TRBJ2-1): GAGVSQSPSNKVTEKGKDVELRCDPISGHTALYWYRQSLGQGLEFLIYFQGNSAPDKSGLPSDRFSAERTGGSVSTLTIQRTQQEDSAVYLCASSSPIGRQGLRDEQFFGPGTRLTVL.